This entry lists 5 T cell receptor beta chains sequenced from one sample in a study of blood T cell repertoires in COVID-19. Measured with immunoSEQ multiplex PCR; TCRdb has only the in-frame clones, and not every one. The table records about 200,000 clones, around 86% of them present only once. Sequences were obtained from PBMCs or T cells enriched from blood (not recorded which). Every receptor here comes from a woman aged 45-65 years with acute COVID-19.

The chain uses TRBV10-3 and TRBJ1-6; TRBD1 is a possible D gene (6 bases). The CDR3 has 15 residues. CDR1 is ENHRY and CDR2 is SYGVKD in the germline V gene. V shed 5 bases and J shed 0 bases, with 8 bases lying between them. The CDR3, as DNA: TGTGCCATCAGTACAGGGAGCTCCTATAATTCACCCCTCCACTTT. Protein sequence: CAISTGSSYNSPLHF.

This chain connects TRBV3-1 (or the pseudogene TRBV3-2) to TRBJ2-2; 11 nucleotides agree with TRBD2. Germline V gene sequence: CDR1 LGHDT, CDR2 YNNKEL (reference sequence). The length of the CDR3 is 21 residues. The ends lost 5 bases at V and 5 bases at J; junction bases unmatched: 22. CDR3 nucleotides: TGTGCCAGCAGCTTCACGGAGTACGGACTAATAGCGGGAGGGCATACCGGGGAGCTGTTTTTT. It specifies CASSFTEYGLIAGGHTGELFF.

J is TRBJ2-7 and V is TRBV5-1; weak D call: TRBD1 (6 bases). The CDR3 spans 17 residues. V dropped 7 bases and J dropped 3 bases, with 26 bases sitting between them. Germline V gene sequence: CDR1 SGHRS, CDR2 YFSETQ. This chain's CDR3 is CASRAGGSSGDIYEQYF. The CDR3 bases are TGCGCCAGCCGGGCTGGGGGCTCCAGCGGAGATATCTACGAGCAGTACTTC.

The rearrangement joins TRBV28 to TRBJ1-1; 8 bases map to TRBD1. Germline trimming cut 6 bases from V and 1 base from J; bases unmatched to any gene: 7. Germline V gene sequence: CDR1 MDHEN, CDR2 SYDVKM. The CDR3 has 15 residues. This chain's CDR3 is CASSSGGTGNTEAFF. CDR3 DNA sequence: TGTGCCAGCAGCTCAGGCGGGACAGGGAACACTGAAGCTTTCTTT.

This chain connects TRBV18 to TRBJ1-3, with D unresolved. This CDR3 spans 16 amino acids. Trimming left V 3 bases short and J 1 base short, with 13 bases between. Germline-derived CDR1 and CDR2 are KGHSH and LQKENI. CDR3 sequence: CASSPSLSSSGNTIYF. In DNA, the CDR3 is TGTGCCAGCTCACCCTCGCTTAGCAGTTCTGGAAACACCATATATTTT.